The clone carrying this TCR beta chain was seen only a few times. Its antigen is not identified. The sample belongs to a study of T-cell memory formation after mild COVID-19. Across the study: Largely donor-specific sequence clusters came from a couple of donors.

MiXCR was run by TCRdb on the 5' RACE reads, yielding one entry per CDR3 protein. The table has 150,000 to 200,000 distinct CDR3 sequences, more than 14% seen once; the top ten hold about 14%. General study results and limits: There were some responding clones in pre-infection memory, which suggested that cross-reactive memory had joined. Later expanders leaned CD4+, whereas clones that contracted between day 15 and 85 were balanced CD4/CD8.

This CDR3 contains 13 residues. Germline CDR1 DFQATT, CDR2 SNEGSKA (reference sequence). V trimming: 3 bases; J trimming: 10 bases; junction bases outside the gene matches: 8. J is TRBJ1-1 and V is TRBV20-1; 10 nucleotides match TRBD1. The sample consisted of PBMCs or a T cell subset sorted from them (not recorded which). The TCR sequence derives from an adult woman who had mild COVID-19 (a few samples of this study predate the infection). Cell type and time point are not known. The CDR3 spells CSASRDRGLGAFF. The DNA for the CDR3 is TGCAGTGCTAGCCGGGACAGGGGCTTGGGAGCTTTCTTT.